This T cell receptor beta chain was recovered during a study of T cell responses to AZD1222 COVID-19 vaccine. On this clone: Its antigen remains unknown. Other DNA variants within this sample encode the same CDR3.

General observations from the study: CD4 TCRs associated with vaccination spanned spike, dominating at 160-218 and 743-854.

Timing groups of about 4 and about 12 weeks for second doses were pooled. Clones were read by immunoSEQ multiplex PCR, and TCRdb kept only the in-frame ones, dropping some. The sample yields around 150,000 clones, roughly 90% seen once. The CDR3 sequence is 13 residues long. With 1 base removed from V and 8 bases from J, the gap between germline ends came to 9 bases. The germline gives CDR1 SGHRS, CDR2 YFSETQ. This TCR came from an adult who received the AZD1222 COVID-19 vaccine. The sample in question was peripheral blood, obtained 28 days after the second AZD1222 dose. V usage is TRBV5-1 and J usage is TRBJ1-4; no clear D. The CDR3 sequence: CASSLLGNEKLFF. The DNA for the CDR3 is TGCGCCAGCAGCTTGTTGGGGAACGAAAAACTGTTTTTT.